Shown below are 30 T cell receptor beta chains from a single sample sequenced in a study of shared clonotypes between healthy human individuals. This table comes from immunoSEQ multiplex PCR, and its TCRdb copy is limited to in-frame clones, with some not included. The data contain hundreds of thousands of clones, around 78% of them singletons. Input material: memory CD4+ T cells sorted from blood. Subset reported: CD45RA-negative fraction. The origin of the receptors is a woman aged 25-40 years in good health.

The chain couples TRBV7-2 to TRBJ2-7; 8 nucleotides line up with TRBD2. Germline CDR1 and CDR2: SGHTA and FQGNSA. CDR3 length: 14 residues. Trimming at V came to 5 bases and at J to 5 bases, leaving 8 bases not matched to a gene. The CDR3 DNA reads as TGTGCCAGCAGCATGGGACTAGTCATAGACGAGCAGTACTTC. The encoded protein is CASSMGLVIDEQYF. The entire variable domain, with the rest obtained from reference TRBV7-2 and TRBJ2-7, is as follows: GAGVSQSPSNKVTEKGKDVELRCDPISGHTALYWYRQSLGQGLEFLIYFQGNSAPDKSGLPSDRFSAERTGGSVSTLTIQRTQQEDSAVYLCASSMGLVIDEQYFGPGTRLTVT.

As for this clone: Other DNA variants within this sample encode the same CDR3. The rearrangement links TRBV4-1 to TRBJ1-2; D is unresolved. Trimming stripped 0 bases from V and 4 bases from J, with 6 bases between. CDR1 is MGHRA and CDR2 is YSYEKL in the germline V gene. The CDR3 covers 13 residues. The CDR3 loop reads CASSQDTVYGYTF. DNA of the CDR3: TGCGCCAGCAGCCAAGATACCGTCTATGGCTACACCTTC.

The chain carries TRBV18 and TRBJ2-7; 9 nucleotides line up with TRBD1. Trimming took 2 bases from V and 7 from J; bases not matched to a gene: 9. The CDR3 sequence is 15 residues long. CDR1 is KGHSH, CDR2 LQKENI, per germline. The CDR3, as DNA: TGTGCCAGCTCACCAACCGGGACAGGGATGGGGGAGCAGTACTTC. As protein: CASSPTGTGMGEQYF. Combining the CDR3 with reference TRBV18 and TRBJ2-7 gives the whole variable domain NAGVMQNPRHLVRRRGQEARLRCSPMKGHSHVYWYRQLPEEGLKFMVYLQKENIIDESGMPKERFSAEFPKEGPSILRIQQVVRGDSAAYFCASSPTGTGMGEQYFGPGTRLTVT.

The chain carries TRBV11-2 and TRBJ1-4, with 7 bases that match TRBD1. The germline V gene encodes CDR1 SGHAT and CDR2 FQNNGV. V was pared by 7 bases and J by 7 bases, with 9 bases of the junction left unmatched. The CDR3 runs 14 residues. CDR3 sequence reads: CASTKGQAGEKLFF. The CDR3 DNA reads TGTGCCAGCACCAAAGGACAGGCTGGTGAAAAACTGTTTTTT.

This chain joins TRBV15 and TRBJ1-4; D may be TRBD1 (5 bases). This CDR3 is built from 15 residues. CDR1 is LNHNV, CDR2 YYDKDF, per germline (reference sequence). Trimming took off 0 bases at V and 7 bases at J, with 12 bases between the two ends. The CDR3 protein is CATSRDLRVAEKLFF. CDR3 bases: TGTGCCACCAGCAGAGATCTCAGGGTGGCTGAAAAACTGTTTTTT.

On this clone: Just one base apart from a much larger clone, this may be a read error. This CDR3 is also generated by other DNA sequences in the sample. The chain uses TRBV5-1 and TRBJ2-3; perhaps TRBD2 as D (5 bases). The CDR3 contains 13 residues. Trimming took off 2 bases at V and 1 base at J, with 5 bases between the two ends. Germline CDR1 and CDR2: SGHRS and YFSETQ. This CDR3 reads CASSFGGTDTQYF. DNA for the CDR3: TGCGCCAGCAGCTTCGGGGGCACAGATACGCAGTATTTT. Combining the CDR3 with reference TRBV5-1 and TRBJ2-3 gives the whole variable domain KAGVTQTPRYLIKTRGQQVTLSCSPISGHRSVSWYQQTPGQGLQFLFEYFSETQRNKGNFPGRFSGRQFSNSRSEMNVSTLELGDSALYLCASSFGGTDTQYFGPGTRLTVL.

The chain has TRBV7-2 and TRBJ2-1; TRBD2 matches at 8 bases. The junction had 11 bases not matched to a gene; V was cut back by 4 bases and J by 3 bases. This CDR3 has 17 amino acids. Germline V CDR1 and CDR2: SGHTA, FQGNSA. The CDR3 spells CASSSHPGTRGYNEQFF. DNA for the CDR3: TGTGCCAGCAGCTCGCACCCCGGGACTAGAGGCTACAATGAGCAGTTCTTC. The full variable domain, in which reference TRBV7-2 and TRBJ2-1 provide the parts outside the CDR3, is GAGVSQSPSNKVTEKGKDVELRCDPISGHTALYWYRQSLGQGLEFLIYFQGNSAPDKSGLPSDRFSAERTGGSVSTLTIQRTQQEDSAVYLCASSSHPGTRGYNEQFFGPGTRLTVL.

The genes are TRBV27 and TRBJ2-1; TRBD2 matches at 7 bases. Germline-derived CDR1 and CDR2 are MNHEY and SMNVEV (reference sequence). The ends lost 5 bases at V and 2 bases at J; junction bases unmatched: 0. The CDR3 has 13 residues. The CDR3 spells CASSGLAYNEQFF. The CDR3 DNA sequence: TGTGCCAGCAGTGGACTAGCCTACAATGAGCAGTTCTTC.

CDR3 bases: TGTGCCAGTAGCGACGGTGGGACTAGCGGATCCTACGAGCAGTACTTC. Its protein is CASSDGGTSGSYEQYF. The chain recombines TRBV19 with TRBJ2-7, with 11 bases aligning to TRBD2. The trim removed 6 bases at V and 1 base at J, leaving 8 bases unmatched. The CDR3 covers 16 residues. Germline V CDR1 and CDR2: LNHDA, SQIVND (reference sequence).

This clone occurred a few times. This chain joins TRBV27 and TRBJ2-1; 7 nucleotides agree with TRBD1. Germline CDR1 and CDR2: MNHEY and SMNVEV (reference sequence). V dropped 5 bases and J dropped 7; count of bases not matched to a gene: 11. This CDR3 has 15 residues. The CDR3 reads CASSKWGQNGNEQFF. The CDR3 nucleotides read TGTGCCAGCAGTAAATGGGGACAGAACGGAAATGAGCAGTTCTTC.

This clone showed up just once. The chain joins TRBV10-1 to TRBJ1-1; D is uncertain. Trimming took off 4 bases at V and 8 bases at J, with 14 bases between the two ends. Germline V lookup: CDR1 WNHNN, CDR2 SYGVQD (reference sequence). This CDR3 has 13 residues. This chain's CDR3 is CASSVGMYQEAFF. CDR3 DNA: TGCGCCAGCAGTGTAGGCATGTACCAAGAAGCTTTCTTT.

A word on this clone: This sample includes further DNA sequences coding for the same CDR3. The chain employs TRBV11-2 and TRBJ2-1; 12 bases agree with TRBD2. Germline V lookup: CDR1 SGHAT, CDR2 FQNNGV. This CDR3 has 17 amino acids. J was trimmed by 5 bases and V by 5 bases; bases with no gene match: 10. CDR3: CASSPTGLAGGHNEQFF. In DNA form, the CDR3 reads TGTGCCAGCAGCCCCACGGGGCTAGCGGGAGGGCACAATGAGCAGTTCTTC. Full variable domain (rest looked up from reference TRBV11-2 and TRBJ2-1): EAGVAQSPRYKIIEKRQSVAFWCNPISGHATLYWYQQILGQGPKLLIQFQNNGVVDDSQLPKDRFSAERLKGVDSTLKIQPAKLEDSAVYLCASSPTGLAGGHNEQFFGPGTRLTVL.

The chain is built from TRBV6-1 and TRBJ2-3; D could derive from TRBD1 or TRBD2 (5 bases each). CDR1 is MNHNS and CDR2 is SASEGT in the germline V gene. The CDR3 covers 15 residues. The ends were cut back, 6 bases at V and 7 bases at J, with 20 bases in the middle. CDR3: CASSRYGAPLNTQYF. CDR3 bases: TGTGCCAGCAGCCGATACGGGGCTCCCCTGAATACGCAGTATTTT.

This chain connects TRBV6-5 to TRBJ2-5; no definite D call. Looked up from germline, CDR1 is MNHEY and CDR2 is SVGAGI. The CDR3 has 15 amino acids. Trimming cost V 2 bases and J 2 bases, with 12 bases left between them. In nucleotides, the CDR3 is TGTGCCAGCAGTTACGGCGGTAGCCCACAAGAGACCCAGTACTTC. This translates into CASSYGGSPQETQYF.

The rearrangement uses TRBV6-6 and TRBJ1-5; 8 positions agree with TRBD1. Germline-derived CDR1 and CDR2 are MNHNY and SVGAGI (reference sequence). CDR3 size: 16 residues. V lost 2 bases and J lost 0; bases outside the gene matches: 3. The DNA of the CDR3 is TGTGCCAGCAGTTACCCGACAGGGGATAGCAATCAGCCCCAGCATTTT. Residues: CASSYPTGDSNQPQHF.

This sequence joins TRBV2 and TRBJ2-5, with unresolved D. This CDR3 is 14 amino acids long. The V end lost 3 bases, the J end lost 5 bases, and 13 bases lay between the germline ends. CDR1 is SNHLY and CDR2 is FYNNEI in the germline V gene. The CDR3 bases are TGTGCCAGCAGTGACTTTGTGAGCTGGGAGACCCAGTACTTC. Translated: CASSDFVSWETQYF. Full variable domain (remainder filled in from reference TRBV2 and TRBJ2-5): EPEVTQTPSHQVTQMGQEVILRCVPISNHLYFYWYRQILGQKVEFLVSFYNNEISEKSEIFDDQFSVERPDGSNFTLKIRSTKLEDSAMYFCASSDFVSWETQYFGPGTRLLVL.

This clone has only one observation. The J gene is TRBJ2-3, the V gene TRBV2, with 10 bases that match TRBD2. Trimming took 5 bases from V and 5 from J; bases not matched to a gene: 7. Germline CDR1 and CDR2: SNHLY and FYNNEI. The CDR3 sequence is 15 residues long. As DNA, the CDR3 is TGTGCCAGCAGTCGCGGACTAGCGGCGGGAGATACGCAGTATTTT. Encoded protein: CASSRGLAAGDTQYF.

Points on this clone: Additional DNA sequences in this sample encode the identical CDR3. V usage is TRBV30 and J usage is TRBJ2-7; D might be TRBD1 (5 bases). This CDR3 is 11 amino acids long. V lost 4 bases and J 1 base, leaving 5 bases between the germline ends. In germline, CDR1 is GTSNPN, CDR2 SVGIG (reference sequence). Written as DNA, the CDR3 is TGTGCCTGGACAGGGTCCTACGAGCAGTACTTC. Protein sequence: CAWTGSYEQYF.

The CDR3 protein is CASSDSTVYNEQFF. The CDR3, as DNA: TGTGCCAGCAGCGATTCAACCGTTTACAATGAGCAGTTCTTC. The V gene is TRBV9, the J gene TRBJ2-1; D unresolved. Trimming shortened V by 3 bases and J by 4 bases, and 11 bases separated the two germline ends. The germline CDR1 and CDR2 sequences are SGDLS and YYNGEE. This CDR3 has 14 amino acids.

The chain links TRBV4-1 to TRBJ2-1; D remains unclear. The length of the CDR3 is 15 residues. Trimming shortened V by 0 bases and J by 4 bases, and 10 bases separated the two germline ends. The germline gives CDR1 MGHRA, CDR2 YSYEKL. CDR3 sequence: CASSQDSQLYNEQFF. The CDR3 region has the DNA TGCGCCAGCAGCCAAGATAGTCAGTTGTACAATGAGCAGTTCTTC.

This chain uses TRBV29-1 with TRBJ2-3; TRBD2 matches at 11 bases. Germline CDR1 is SQVTM and CDR2 is ANQGSEA. The CDR3 runs 14 residues. Trimming cost V 6 bases and J 5 bases; bases outside gene matches: 7. CDR3 sequence (DNA): TGCAGCGTGGGGGCCGGGACTAGCGGAGATACGCAGTATTTT. It translates to CSVGAGTSGDTQYF.

Sample share makes this clone medium-sized. The V call is TRBV6-1, the J call TRBJ1-2; no reliable D call. The V gene's germline CDR1 is MNHNS and CDR2 SASEGT. This CDR3 spans 13 amino acids. V gave up 7 bases and J gave up 4 bases, with 13 bases separating them. The chain's CDR3 is CASNREAVYGYTF. CDR3 DNA: TGTGCCAGCAATCGCGAAGCCGTCTATGGCTACACCTTC.

Note on this clone: Other nucleotide sequences from this sample produce the same CDR3. This rearrangement joins TRBV2 to TRBJ1-4; 8 bases match TRBD1. This CDR3 is built from 14 residues. The trim removed 5 bases at V and 4 bases at J, leaving 3 bases unmatched. The germline V gene has CDR1 SNHLY and CDR2 FYNNEI. Here the CDR3 reads CASSRQGFNEKLFF. CDR3 DNA sequence: TGTGCCAGCAGTCGACAGGGGTTTAATGAAAAACTGTTTTTT.

CDR3 protein: CASSQSSGDRSYGYTF. In DNA form, the CDR3 reads TGTGCCAGCAGCCAATCATCTGGGGACCGTTCCTATGGCTACACCTTC. This chain joins TRBV16 and TRBJ1-2, with a tentative D call TRBD1 (5 bases). Germline V gene lookup returns CDR1 KGHSY and CDR2 FQNENV. The V gene lost 0 bases and the J gene lost 4 bases, with 15 bases spanning the gap. The CDR3 runs 16 residues.

The chain employs TRBV27 and TRBJ2-3; D may correspond to TRBD1 or TRBD2 (6 bases each). Germline V gene lookup returns CDR1 MNHEY and CDR2 SMNVEV (reference sequence). There are 15 residues in the CDR3. Trimming took 6 bases from V and 2 from J, leaving 15 bases between them. CDR3 region: CASSRVGGYTDTQYF. In nucleotides, the CDR3 is TGTGCCAGCAGCCGTGTAGGGGGGTACACAGATACGCAGTATTTT.

The chain recombines TRBV6-6 with TRBJ2-7; D ambiguous. From germline, CDR1 is MNHNY and CDR2 SVGAGI (reference sequence). V was cut by 0 bases and J by 9 bases, with 9 bases left in between. The CDR3 has 12 amino acids. Written as DNA, the CDR3 is TGTGCCAGCAGTTACTCCGGCGAGCGGCAGTACTTC. Translated, it gives CASSYSGERQYF.

This rearrangement joins TRBV27 to TRBJ2-1, with D uncertain. The CDR3 loop spans 14 amino acids. V was pared by 5 bases and J by 0 bases, with 8 bases between. Germline V gene data show CDR1 as MNHEY and CDR2 as SMNVEV (reference sequence). The CDR3 protein is CASSPIGSYNEQFF. In nucleotides, the CDR3 is TGTGCCAGCAGTCCTATAGGCTCCTACAATGAGCAGTTCTTC.

V gene TRBV6-1 combines with J gene TRBJ2-7; the D call may be TRBD1 or TRBD2 (5 bases each). Between the trimmed V and J ends, which lost 6 bases and 5 bases, there was a span of 14 bases. Germline CDR1 MNHNS, CDR2 SASEGT. The CDR3 has 13 amino acids. The CDR3 loop reads CASRADSGNEQYF. CDR3 DNA sequence: TGTGCCAGCAGGGCGGACTCAGGGAACGAGCAGTACTTC.

This clone was seen more than once but under ten times. The V gene is TRBV25-1, the J gene TRBJ1-4, with 7 bases matching TRBD1. The CDR3 is 15 amino acids. V was pared by 6 bases and J by 5 bases, with 9 bases of the junction left unmatched. In germline, CDR1 is MGHDK, CDR2 SYGVNS. The CDR3, as DNA: TGTGCCAGCAGGAAATTGGGACAGATGAATGAAAAACTGTTTTTT. It translates to CASRKLGQMNEKLFF.

The chain combines TRBV30 with TRBJ2-7; 8 bases map to TRBD1. This CDR3 spans 14 amino acids. V dropped 2 bases and J dropped 0; count of bases not matched to a gene: 3. CDR1 and CDR2 from the germline V gene are GTSNPN and SVGIG (reference sequence). The CDR3 region is CAWSRTGPSYEQYF. DNA of the CDR3: TGTGCCTGGAGTCGGACAGGGCCCTCCTACGAGCAGTACTTC.